A selection of T cell receptor beta chains follows, all from one sample in a study of cytomegalovirus exposure and HLA in healthy donors. Using immunoSEQ multiplex PCR, the repertoire was profiled, and TCRdb retains in-frame clones only, with some absent. The sample shows approximately 120,000 clones, approximately 94% of them seen only once. The sample comprised PBMCs. The source is a woman younger than 35 in good health and CMV-seronegative. CDR3s include the opening cysteine and the closing phenylalanine or tryptophan. D genes are given only for firm matches. Some rows mark clone size as missing; the rest say once, few, many or name a class of expanded clone.

cdr3_length: 14
clone_size: -
j_call: TRBJ1-6
d_call: TRBD1
v_call: TRBV27
cdr3_aa: CASSGDRGFSPLHF
cdr3_nt: TGTGCCAGCAGTGGGGACAGGGGCTTTTCACCCCTCCACTTT

cdr3_length: 14
clone_size: -
j_call: TRBJ2-7
d_call: TRBD2
v_call: TRBV29-1
cdr3_aa: CSVGGTSVVSEQYF
cdr3_nt: TGCAGCGTCGGAGGGACTAGCGTGGTGAGTGAGCAGTACTTC

cdr3_length: 16
clone_size: -
j_call: TRBJ1-6
d_call: -
v_call: TRBV6-1
cdr3_aa: CASSETTGAHNSPLHF
cdr3_nt: TGTGCCAGCAGTGAAACCACAGGCGCCCATAATTCACCCCTCCACTTT

cdr3_length: 12
clone_size: -
j_call: TRBJ2-1
d_call: -
v_call: TRBV6-5
cdr3_aa: CASSTGNNEQFF
cdr3_nt: TGTGCCAGCAGCACAGGGAATAATGAGCAGTTCTTC

cdr3_length: 17
clone_size: -
j_call: TRBJ2-2
d_call: TRBD1
v_call: TRBV28
cdr3_aa: CASSRTGVVSYAGELFF
cdr3_nt: TGTGCCAGCAGCCGGACAGGGGTGGTTTCATACGCCGGGGAGCTGTTTTTT

cdr3_length: 15
clone_size: -
j_call: TRBJ2-1
d_call: -
v_call: TRBV7-2
cdr3_aa: CASSLLPSANNEQFF
cdr3_nt: TGTGCCAGCAGCTTATTGCCTAGCGCCAACAATGAGCAGTTCTTC

cdr3_length: 13
clone_size: -
j_call: TRBJ1-2
d_call: TRBD1
v_call: TRBV2
cdr3_aa: CASTVGTAYGYTF
cdr3_nt: TGTGCCAGCACAGTAGGGACAGCCTATGGCTACACCTTC

cdr3_length: 12
clone_size: -
j_call: TRBJ2-4
d_call: -
v_call: TRBV11-2
cdr3_aa: CASSLGGDIQYF
cdr3_nt: TGTGCCAGCAGCTTAGGGGGGGACATTCAGTACTTC

cdr3_length: 17
clone_size: -
j_call: TRBJ1-1
d_call: TRBD1
v_call: TRBV5-6
cdr3_aa: CASSPRDSAKWNTEAFF
cdr3_nt: TGTGCCAGCAGCCCCCGGGACAGCGCGAAATGGAACACTGAAGCTTTCTTT

cdr3_length: 10
clone_size: -
j_call: TRBJ2-1
d_call: -
v_call: TRBV7-2
cdr3_aa: CALSRNEQFF
cdr3_nt: TGTGCCTTGAGTCGCAATGAGCAGTTCTTC

cdr3_length: 18
clone_size: -
j_call: TRBJ1-1
d_call: TRBD1
v_call: TRBV27
cdr3_aa: CASSLSSYRGLVGTEAFF
cdr3_nt: TGTGCCAGCAGTTTATCCTCTTACAGGGGGCTTGTTGGCACTGAAGCTTTCTTT

cdr3_length: 16
clone_size: -
j_call: TRBJ1-3
d_call: -
v_call: TRBV30
cdr3_aa: CAWSVQAPGNGNTIYF
cdr3_nt: TGTGCCTGGAGTGTGCAAGCCCCAGGAAATGGAAACACCATATATTTT

cdr3_length: 15
clone_size: -
j_call: TRBJ1-5
d_call: TRBD1
v_call: TRBV28
cdr3_aa: CASSLRQGRNQPQHF
cdr3_nt: TGTGCCAGCAGCCTTCGACAGGGACGCAATCAGCCCCAGCATTTT

cdr3_length: 16
clone_size: -
j_call: TRBJ1-1
d_call: -
v_call: TRBV30
cdr3_aa: CAMQQGPDNMNTEAFF
cdr3_nt: TGTGCCATGCAGCAGGGCCCAGATAACATGAACACTGAAGCTTTCTTT

cdr3_length: 14
clone_size: -
j_call: TRBJ1-1
d_call: -
v_call: TRBV19
cdr3_aa: CASSINLENTEAFF
cdr3_nt: TGTGCCAGTAGTATAAACCTAGAGAACACTGAAGCTTTCTTT

cdr3_length: 16
clone_size: -
j_call: TRBJ2-4
d_call: TRBD1
v_call: TRBV19
cdr3_aa: CASSTRLDYRGDIQYF
cdr3_nt: TGTGCCAGTAGTACCCGCCTTGATTACAGGGGTGACATTCAGTACTTC

cdr3_length: 13
clone_size: once
j_call: TRBJ1-5
d_call: -
v_call: TRBV30
cdr3_aa: CAWSVRGYQPQHF
cdr3_nt: TGTGCCTGGAGTGTACGAGGGTATCAGCCCCAGCATTTT

cdr3_length: 15
clone_size: once
j_call: TRBJ2-7
d_call: TRBD1
v_call: TRBV5-5
cdr3_aa: CASSPPGTGDYEQYF
cdr3_nt: TGTGCCAGCAGCCCCCCAGGGACAGGGGACTACGAGCAGTACTTC

cdr3_length: 15
clone_size: -
j_call: TRBJ1-5
d_call: -
v_call: TRBV4-2
cdr3_aa: CASSSTGREGQPQHF
cdr3_nt: TGTGCCAGCAGCTCGACGGGGAGGGAGGGACAGCCCCAGCATTTT

cdr3_length: 14
clone_size: -
j_call: TRBJ1-3
d_call: -
v_call: TRBV19
cdr3_aa: CASSPLTGGNTIYF
cdr3_nt: TGTGCCAGTAGTCCTCTTACCGGTGGAAACACCATATATTTT

cdr3_length: 17
clone_size: -
j_call: TRBJ1-1
d_call: TRBD1
v_call: TRBV5-1
cdr3_aa: CASSLTLYKQGDAEAFF
cdr3_nt: TGCGCCAGCAGCCTTACCCTATACAAACAGGGGGACGCTGAAGCTTTCTTT

cdr3_length: 16
clone_size: -
j_call: TRBJ2-3
d_call: TRBD2
v_call: TRBV15
cdr3_aa: CATSRSLAGAADTQYF
cdr3_nt: TGTGCCACCAGCAGATCACTAGCGGGAGCAGCAGATACGCAGTATTTT

cdr3_length: 14
clone_size: once
j_call: TRBJ1-6
d_call: -
v_call: TRBV25-1
cdr3_aa: CASSYPGTVSPLHF
cdr3_nt: TGTGCCAGCAGTTACCCAGGGACTGTTTCACCCCTCCACTTT

cdr3_length: 15
clone_size: -
j_call: TRBJ2-7
d_call: -
v_call: TRBV2
cdr3_aa: CASSEYETAYYEQYF
cdr3_nt: TGTGCCAGCAGTGAATATGAGACAGCCTACTACGAGCAGTACTTC

cdr3_length: 18
clone_size: -
j_call: TRBJ2-3
d_call: TRBD2
v_call: TRBV9
cdr3_aa: CASSVLPAGVKSPDTQYF
cdr3_nt: TGTGCCAGCAGCGTACTCCCAGCGGGGGTTAAGTCGCCAGATACGCAGTATTTT

cdr3_length: 20
clone_size: -
j_call: TRBJ2-7
d_call: TRBD2
v_call: TRBV7-6
cdr3_aa: CASSPRPGLAGGMNSYEQYF
cdr3_nt: TGTGCCAGCAGCCCGCGACCGGGACTAGCGGGAGGTATGAACTCCTACGAGCAGTACTTC

cdr3_length: 14
clone_size: -
j_call: TRBJ2-7
d_call: TRBD1
v_call: TRBV5-1
cdr3_aa: CASSLDLTGSEQYF
cdr3_nt: TGCGCCAGCAGCTTGGACCTGACAGGGAGCGAGCAGTACTTC

cdr3_length: 13
clone_size: few
j_call: TRBJ1-1
d_call: -
v_call: TRBV7-9
cdr3_aa: CASSVSANTEAFF
cdr3_nt: TGTGCCAGCAGTGTCAGTGCCAACACTGAAGCTTTCTTT